Below are 32 T cell receptor beta chains sequenced from a single sample in a study of patients and donors after allogeneic stem cell transplantation. One entry per CDR3 protein results from TCRdb running MiXCR on the RT-PCR reads. The profile shows 900,000 to 1,000,000 distinct CDR3 sequences, approximately 18% of them singletons. The sequenced sample was blood, either unsorted or a sorted T cell fraction (not recorded which). The receptor set was obtained from a human donor who was either an allogeneic HSCT recipient or a stem cell or donor lymphocyte infusion donor (not recorded which). It is not recorded whose cells these are; they may come from a transplant donor.

The sample holds a few counts of this clonotype. The rearrangement joins TRBV18 to TRBJ2-7, with 7 bases aligning to TRBD1. The germline gives CDR1 KGHSH, CDR2 LQKENI. V gave up 3 bases and J gave up 5 bases; unmatched junction bases: 4. The CDR3 is 13 amino acids. CDR3 loop: CASSPDRTHEQYF. CDR3 nucleotides: TGTGCCAGCTCACCGGACAGGACCCACGAGCAGTACTTC.

The rearrangement uses TRBV5-5 and TRBJ2-4; a possible D gene is TRBD2 (6 bases). The CDR3 totals 17 residues. Germline-derived CDR1 and CDR2 are SGHKS and YYEKEE (reference sequence). V was cut by 3 bases and J by 2 bases, with 18 bases left in between. The CDR3 DNA is TGTGCCAGCAGCTGGACACCGGGGGTGATATCCAAAAACATTCAGTACTTC. Translation gives CASSWTPGVISKNIQYF.

This clonotype appeared a few times. CDR3 protein: CAISDHGQANEQFF. As DNA, the CDR3 is TGTGCCATCAGTGATCACGGACAAGCCAATGAGCAGTTCTTC. This rearrangement joins TRBV10-3 to TRBJ2-1; D may be TRBD1 (5 bases). Germline-derived CDR1 and CDR2 are ENHRY and SYGVKD. This CDR3 comprises 14 residues. Trimming took off 3 bases at V and 6 bases at J, with 12 bases between the two ends.

This clonotype was observed a few times. The rearrangement links TRBV9 to TRBJ2-7, with 7 nucleotides matching TRBD2. V was pared by 0 bases and J by 6 bases, with 6 bases of the junction left unmatched. Per the germline V gene, CDR1 is SGDLS and CDR2 is YYNGEE. The CDR3 is 14 amino acids. The CDR3 DNA follows: TGTGCCAGCAGCGTAGGTCCTGGGGGGGTCGAGCAGTACTTC. This sequence encodes CASSVGPGGVEQYF.

This clonotype was recorded a few times. The chain combines TRBV12-3 or TRBV12-4 with TRBJ2-7, with a tentative D call TRBD2 (5 bases). Trimming cost V 6 bases and J 3 bases, with 15 bases left between them. This CDR3 spans 14 amino acids. The CDR3 bases are TGTGCCAGCAGAACCGGACTGGGGATCTACGAGCAGTACTTC. Amino acid sequence: CASRTGLGIYEQYF.

V usage is TRBV6-1 and J usage is TRBJ1-6; D is perhaps TRBD1 (6 bases). Germline V gene sequence: CDR1 MNHNS, CDR2 SASEGT. The CDR3 sequence is 16 residues long. V was shortened by 7 bases and J by 0 bases, with 13 bases between the two germline ends. CDR3 in amino acids: CASKVGGRSYNSPLHF. DNA for the CDR3: TGTGCCAGCAAGGTCGGGGGCCGCTCCTATAATTCACCCCTCCACTTT.

This clonotype was counted only a few times. V gene TRBV9 combines with J gene TRBJ2-7, with D unresolved. The CDR3 contains 14 residues. V shed 2 bases and J shed 1 base, with 10 bases lying between them. Germline CDR1 reads SGDLS; CDR2 reads YYNGEE. The CDR3 loop is CASSVLGVSYEQYF. CDR3 nucleotide sequence: TGTGCCAGCAGCGTTCTAGGTGTTTCCTACGAGCAGTACTTC.

This clonotype appeared a few times. J is TRBJ1-6 and V is TRBV7-3, with D possibly TRBD1 on 5 matching bases. The CDR3 sequence is 16 residues long. The V gene lost 4 bases and the J gene lost 10 bases, with 20 bases spanning the gap. Germline CDR1 reads SGHTA; CDR2 reads FQGTGA. The CDR3 nucleotides are TGTGCCAGCAGCTCAATGCCTCCAGGGTCAGGGTCACCCCTCCACTTT. It yields the protein CASSSMPPGSGSPLHF.

This clonotype was found a few times. J is TRBJ2-5 and V is TRBV5-1, with a possible D match to TRBD2 (6 bases). Trimming removed 0 bases from V and 5 bases from J, with 14 bases in between. The germline CDR1 and CDR2 sequences are SGHRS and YFSETQ. The CDR3 has 15 residues. The CDR3 DNA is TGCGCCAGCAGCTTGGTTTTGGGGGAGGCGGAGACCCAGTACTTC. Encoded protein: CASSLVLGEAETQYF.

Only a few counts were recorded for this clonotype. The gene calls are TRBV6-4 and TRBJ1-6; a weak D match, TRBD1 (5 bases). The CDR3 runs 14 residues. V was cut by 6 bases and J by 7 bases, with 13 bases left in between. Germline V lookup: CDR1 MRHNA, CDR2 SNTAGT. CDR3 sequence reads: CASRAGTLNSPLHF. The CDR3, as DNA: TGTGCCAGCAGAGCCGGGACCCTCAATTCACCCCTCCACTTT.

Ten or more counts support this clonotype. The chain couples TRBV6-2 or TRBV6-3 to TRBJ1-1; possible D gene TRBD1, 6 bases. This CDR3 has 16 amino acids. CDR1 is MNHEY and CDR2 is SVGEGT in the germline V gene. The V and J ends lost 4 bases and 3 bases respectively, with 18 bases between them. The CDR3 bases are TGTGCCAGCAGTTGGCCGTTGGACAGAGGATACACTGAAGCTTTCTTT. It translates to CASSWPLDRGYTEAFF.

This clonotype was counted between two and nine times. The V and J genes are TRBV10-3 and TRBJ2-3; D is unclear. The length of the CDR3 is 12 residues. The germline CDR1 and CDR2 sequences are ENHRY and SYGVKD. Trimming removed 6 bases at V and 0 bases at J, with 4 bases between. The CDR3 nucleotides are TGTGCCATCAGCGGGAGCACAGATACGCAGTATTTT. It is translated as CAISGSTDTQYF.

The CDR3 loop reads CASSRRSGYNEQFF. The DNA for the CDR3 is TGTGCCAGCAGCCGACGAAGCGGGTACAATGAGCAGTTCTTC. The genes are TRBV7-8 and TRBJ2-1; a weak D match, TRBD2 (6 bases). This CDR3 has 14 amino acids. Per the germline V gene, CDR1 is SGHVS and CDR2 is FQNEAQ. Trimming pared 5 bases from V and 4 bases from J, leaving 12 bases between. Looking up the rest from reference TRBV7-8 and TRBJ2-1 gives the full variable domain: GAGVSQSPRYKVAKRGQDVALRCDPISGHVSLFWYQQALGQGPEFLTYFQNEAQLDKSGLPSDRFFAERPEGSVSTLKIQRTQQEDSAVYLCASSRRSGYNEQFFGPGTRLTVL.

The chain employs TRBV4-1 and TRBJ1-1; D ambiguous. Germline-derived CDR1 and CDR2 are MGHRA and YSYEKL. The CDR3 length is 14 residues. V shed 0 bases and J shed 4 bases, with 9 bases lying between them. Here the CDR3 DNA reads TGCGCCAGCAGCCAAGAGCGTTTGGGCACTGAAGCTTTCTTT. This translates into CASSQERLGTEAFF.

In this sample, this clonotype turned up many times. CDR3 residues: CATASTANTGELFF. CDR3 nucleotide sequence: TGTGCCACCGCTTCTACAGCGAACACCGGGGAGCTGTTTTTT. V usage is TRBV15 and J usage is TRBJ2-2; D call uncertain. The CDR3 has 14 amino acids. Germline lookup yields CDR1 LNHNV and CDR2 YYDKDF (reference sequence). Trimming stripped 8 bases from V and 0 bases from J, with 10 bases between.

The V gene is TRBV29-1, the J gene TRBJ2-7; 10 bases line up with TRBD1. Trimming took 4 bases from V and 6 from J; bases not matched to a gene: 9. Germline V gene data show CDR1 as SQVTM and CDR2 as ANQGSEA. This CDR3 is built from 14 residues. CDR3 sequence reads: CSVGGGQGRFEQYF. The CDR3 DNA is TGCAGCGTTGGGGGGGGACAGGGGAGATTCGAGCAGTACTTC.

The table lists this clonotype with a few counts. The chain links TRBV11-2 to TRBJ2-2; unclear D gene. The CDR3 is 12 residues long. V lost 5 bases to trimming and J lost 9 bases, with 10 bases between them. Germline CDR1 reads SGHAT; CDR2 reads FQNNGV. The CDR3 loop reads CASSAPTWELFF. DNA of the CDR3: TGTGCCAGCAGCGCTCCAACGTGGGAGCTGTTTTTT.

With respect to this clonotype: Mismatch with germline at one junction end may stem from a read error. In nucleotides, the CDR3 is TGTGCCAGCAGTGAAATTACGATGGGGCTGACAGATACGCAGTATTTT. This encodes CASSEITMGLTDTQYF. The gene calls are TRBV10-3 and TRBJ2-3; weak D call: TRBD1 (5 bases). The CDR3 has 16 amino acids. Per the germline V gene, CDR1 is ENHRY and CDR2 is SYGVKD.

This clonotype was detected a few times. The chain links TRBV12-3 or TRBV12-4 to TRBJ2-5; D tentatively reads TRBD1 or TRBD2 (5 bases each). The V and J ends lost 5 bases and 5 bases respectively, with 15 bases between them. This CDR3 has 14 amino acids. Here the CDR3 reads CASSAGTKKETQYF. The CDR3 DNA is TGTGCCAGCAGTGCTGGGACGAAGAAGGAGACCCAGTACTTC.

This clonotype was seen more than once but under ten times. V is TRBV4-3 and J is TRBJ1-2, with a possible D match to TRBD1 (5 bases). The germline V gene encodes CDR1 LGHNA and CDR2 YSLEER. V lost 1 base to trimming and J lost 7 bases, with 19 bases between them. The CDR3 sequence is 16 residues long. The CDR3, as DNA: TGCGCCAGCAGCCAAGTACTTGGGGGAGGAAAGTTTGGCTACACCTTC. Its protein is CASSQVLGGGKFGYTF.

This clonotype was seen a few times. J is TRBJ1-2 and V is TRBV29-1; D possibly corresponds to TRBD1 (5 bases). The CDR3 contains 13 residues. The V gene lost 6 bases and the J gene lost 4 bases, with 15 bases spanning the gap. CDR1 SQVTM and CDR2 ANQGSEA come from the germline V gene. CDR3 sequence reads: CSVRRGLGYGYTF. The DNA for the CDR3 is TGCAGCGTACGAAGGGGACTTGGCTATGGCTACACCTTC.

This chain connects TRBV6-1 to TRBJ1-1; a possible D gene is TRBD1 (5 bases). The CDR3 consists of 15 residues. Germline CDR1 and CDR2: MNHNS and SASEGT. Trimming left V 4 bases short and J 5 bases short, with 17 bases between. The CDR3 loop reads CASSAGGAGNTEAFF. Written as DNA, the CDR3 is TGTGCCAGCAGTGCCGGAGGGGCGGGTAATACTGAAGCTTTCTTT.

This clonotype was observed many times. This chain uses TRBV4-1 with TRBJ2-7, with TRBD1 matching over 8 bases. CDR1 is MGHRA, CDR2 YSYEKL, per germline. The ends lost 3 bases at V and 3 bases at J; junction bases unmatched: 1. The CDR3 has 13 residues. The DNA for the CDR3 is TGCGCCAGCAGCCAGGACAGGGTCTACGAGCAGTACTTC. Protein product: CASSQDRVYEQYF.

The gene calls are TRBV11-1 and TRBJ2-7; D not certain. The CDR3 has 18 amino acids. Germline-derived CDR1 and CDR2 are SGHAT and FQDESV (reference sequence). Trimming took off 4 bases at V and 1 base at J, with 23 bases between the two ends. In nucleotides, the CDR3 is TGTGCCAGCAGCTCAAGCTCATATCGACTTGATCCTTCCTACGAGCAGTACTTC. It is translated as CASSSSSYRLDPSYEQYF.

The chain uses TRBV4-3 and TRBJ1-2; 9 bases are a match to TRBD1. Germline trimming cut 4 bases from V and 7 bases from J; bases unmatched to any gene: 7. Germline loops: CDR1 LGHNA, CDR2 YSLEER. The CDR3 runs 14 residues. This CDR3 is CASSRMDRGVGYTF. The CDR3 DNA reads TGCGCCAGCAGCCGGATGGACAGGGGAGTTGGCTACACCTTC.

This clonotype was counted many times. CDR3 bases: TGTGCCAGCAGTTTGGTTAGGCAGGCCTACAATGAGCAGTTCTTC. Residues: CASSLVRQAYNEQFF. The chain uses TRBV6-5 and TRBJ2-1, with unresolved D. From germline, CDR1 is MNHEY and CDR2 SVGAGI. The length of the CDR3 is 15 residues. V was trimmed by 4 bases and J by 2 bases, leaving 12 bases between them.

The gene calls are TRBV27 and TRBJ2-7; D not resolved. The CDR3 is 13 amino acids. Germline V lookup: CDR1 MNHEY, CDR2 SMNVEV (reference sequence). Trimming took 0 bases from V and 3 from J, leaving 6 bases between them. Written as DNA, the CDR3 is TGTGCCAGCAGTTTATCAATCGACTACGAGCAGTACTTC. It is translated as CASSLSIDYEQYF.

This chain connects TRBV7-6 to TRBJ2-5, with TRBD2 matching over 10 bases. Germline V gene data show CDR1 as SGHVS and CDR2 as FNYEAQ. The CDR3 consists of 20 residues. V lost 5 bases to trimming and J lost 1 base; unmatched junction nucleotides: 19. Here the CDR3 reads CASSRSPPLRSGRVQETQYF. Here the CDR3 DNA reads TGTGCCAGCAGCCGTTCCCCACCTCTTCGGAGCGGGAGGGTCCAAGAGACCCAGTACTTC.

This chain uses TRBV30 with TRBJ2-1; D may match TRBD1 or TRBD2 (5 bases each). The V gene's germline CDR1 is GTSNPN and CDR2 SVGIG (reference sequence). Trimming cost V 2 bases and J 7 bases, with 18 bases left between them. There are 15 residues in the CDR3. The CDR3 bases are TGTGCCTGGAGTTTCAGGACTCTCAGGGTAAATGAGCAGTTCTTC. Protein sequence: CAWSFRTLRVNEQFF.

V usage is TRBV12-3 or TRBV12-4 and J usage is TRBJ2-3, with D perhaps TRBD1 (5 bases). Trimming cost V 6 bases and J 2 bases, with 18 bases left between them. The CDR3 covers 16 residues. The CDR3 DNA sequence: TGTGCCAGCAGGATCCAGGGTGCCCTCTACACAGATACGCAGTATTTT. Translating it yields CASRIQGALYTDTQYF.

The chain couples TRBV12-5 to TRBJ1-1; the D gene is possibly TRBD1 (5 bases). This CDR3 region has 18 residues. CDR1 LGHNT and CDR2 FRNRAP come from the germline V gene. Deletions cut 0 bases from V and 0 bases from J, with 17 bases between. The CDR3 bases are TGTGCTAGTGGTTTGGTACGATGGGAGGGACGGATGAACACTGAAGCTTTCTTT. Its translation is CASGLVRWEGRMNTEAFF.

Written as DNA, the CDR3 is TGTGCCAGCTCACCACCTGAAGGGTTTCTTGGCTACACCTTC. It codes for CASSPPEGFLGYTF. J is TRBJ1-2 and V is TRBV18, with no clear D. V lost 0 bases and J lost 7, with 12 bases in between. CDR3 size: 14 residues. The germline CDR1 and CDR2 sequences are KGHSH and LQKENI.